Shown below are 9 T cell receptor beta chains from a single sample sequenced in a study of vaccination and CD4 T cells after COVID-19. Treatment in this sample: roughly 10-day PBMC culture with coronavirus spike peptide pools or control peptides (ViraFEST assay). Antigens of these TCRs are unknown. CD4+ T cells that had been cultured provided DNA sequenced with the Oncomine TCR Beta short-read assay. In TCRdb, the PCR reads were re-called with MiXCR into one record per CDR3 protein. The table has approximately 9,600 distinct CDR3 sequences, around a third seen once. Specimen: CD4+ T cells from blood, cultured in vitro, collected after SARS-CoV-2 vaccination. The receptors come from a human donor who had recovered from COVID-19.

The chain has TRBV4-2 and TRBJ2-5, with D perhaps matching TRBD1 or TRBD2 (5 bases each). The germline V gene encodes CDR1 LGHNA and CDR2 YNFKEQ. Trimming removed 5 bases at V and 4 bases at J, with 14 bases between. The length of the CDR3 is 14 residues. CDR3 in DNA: TGTGCCAGCAGCACCGGGCCTGGGGGAGAGACCCAGTACTTC. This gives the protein CASSTGPGGETQYF.

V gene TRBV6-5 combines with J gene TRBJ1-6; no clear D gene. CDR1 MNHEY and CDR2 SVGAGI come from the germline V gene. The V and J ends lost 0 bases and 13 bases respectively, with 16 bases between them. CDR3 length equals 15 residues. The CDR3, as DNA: TGTGCCAGCAGTTACTCTGGAGGCGTCTCATCTCCCCTCCACTTT. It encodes CASSYSGGVSSPLHF.

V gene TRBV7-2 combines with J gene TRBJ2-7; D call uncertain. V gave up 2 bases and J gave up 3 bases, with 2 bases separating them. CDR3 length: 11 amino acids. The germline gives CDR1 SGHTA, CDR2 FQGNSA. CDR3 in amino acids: CASSLNYEQYF. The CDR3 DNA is TGTGCCAGCAGCTTAAACTACGAGCAGTACTTC.

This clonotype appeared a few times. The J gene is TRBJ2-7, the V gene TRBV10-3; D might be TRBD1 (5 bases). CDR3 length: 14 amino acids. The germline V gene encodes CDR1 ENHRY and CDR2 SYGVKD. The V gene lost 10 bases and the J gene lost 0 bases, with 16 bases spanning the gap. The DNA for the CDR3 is TGTGCCACCCGAAGACAGTTTTTCTCCTACGAGCAGTACTTC. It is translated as CATRRQFFSYEQYF.

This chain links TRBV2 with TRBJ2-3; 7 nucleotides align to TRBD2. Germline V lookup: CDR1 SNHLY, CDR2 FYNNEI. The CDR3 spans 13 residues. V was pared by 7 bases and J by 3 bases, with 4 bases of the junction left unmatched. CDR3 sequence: CASNWGGTDTQYF. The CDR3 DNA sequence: TGTGCCAGCAACTGGGGAGGGACAGATACGCAGTATTTT.

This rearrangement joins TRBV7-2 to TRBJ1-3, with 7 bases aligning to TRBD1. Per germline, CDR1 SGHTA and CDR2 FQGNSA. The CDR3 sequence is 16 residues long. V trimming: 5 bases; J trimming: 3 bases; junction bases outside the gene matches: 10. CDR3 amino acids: CASSPQPTGLGNTIYF. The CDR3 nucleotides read TGTGCCAGCAGCCCTCAACCGACAGGGCTTGGAAACACCATATATTTT.

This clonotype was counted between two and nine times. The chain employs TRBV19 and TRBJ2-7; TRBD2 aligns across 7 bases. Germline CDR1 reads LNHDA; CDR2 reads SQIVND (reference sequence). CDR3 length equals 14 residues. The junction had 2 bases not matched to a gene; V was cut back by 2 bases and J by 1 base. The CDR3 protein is CASSIRGSSYEQYF. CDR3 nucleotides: TGTGCCAGTAGTATACGCGGGAGTTCCTACGAGCAGTACTTC.

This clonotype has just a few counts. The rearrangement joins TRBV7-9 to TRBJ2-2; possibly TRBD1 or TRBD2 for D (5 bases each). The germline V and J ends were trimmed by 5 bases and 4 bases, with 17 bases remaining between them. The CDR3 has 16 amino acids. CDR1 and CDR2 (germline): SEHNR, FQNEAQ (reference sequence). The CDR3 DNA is TGTGCCAGCAGCACCAGGGTACAGCGGAGCACCGGGGAGCTGTTTTTT. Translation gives CASSTRVQRSTGELFF. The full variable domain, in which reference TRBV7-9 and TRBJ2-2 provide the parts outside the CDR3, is DTGVSQNPRHKITKRGQNVTFRCDPISEHNRLYWYRQTLGQGPEFLTYFQNEAQLEKSRLLSDRFSAERPKGSFSTLEIQRTEQGDSAMYLCASSTRVQRSTGELFFGEGSRLTVL.

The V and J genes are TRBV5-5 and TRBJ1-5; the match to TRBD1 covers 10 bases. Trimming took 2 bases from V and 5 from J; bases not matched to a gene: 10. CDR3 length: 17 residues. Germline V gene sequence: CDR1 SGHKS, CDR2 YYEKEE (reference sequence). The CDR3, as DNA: TGTGCCAGCAGCTTAGTGGTGACAGGGGGCTTGGATCAGCCCCAGCATTTT. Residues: CASSLVVTGGLDQPQHF.